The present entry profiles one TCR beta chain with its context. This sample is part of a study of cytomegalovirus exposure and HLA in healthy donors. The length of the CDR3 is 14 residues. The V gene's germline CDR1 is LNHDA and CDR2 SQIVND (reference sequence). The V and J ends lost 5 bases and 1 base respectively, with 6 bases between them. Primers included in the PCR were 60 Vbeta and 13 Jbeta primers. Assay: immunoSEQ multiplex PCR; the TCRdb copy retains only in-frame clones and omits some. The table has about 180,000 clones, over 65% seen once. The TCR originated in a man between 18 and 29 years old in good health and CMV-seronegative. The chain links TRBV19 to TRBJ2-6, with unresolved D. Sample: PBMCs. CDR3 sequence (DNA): TGTGCCAGTAGTGAACAGTCTGGGGCCAACGTCCTGACTTTC. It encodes CASSEQSGANVLTF.